The 10 T cell receptor beta chains listed next were all sequenced from one sample in a study of cytomegalovirus exposure and HLA in healthy donors. 60 Vbeta and 13 Jbeta primers were used in PCR. The repertoire was sequenced with immunoSEQ multiplex PCR; TCRdb's copy has only in-frame clones and lacks some. Of fewer than 100,000 clones in the sample, roughly 79% are singletons; the top ten hold 3.8%. Input material: PBMCs. These receptors were collected from a woman in her thirties or forties in good health and CMV-seronegative.

The chain links TRBV30 to TRBJ2-1, with TRBD2 matching over 12 bases. V trimming: 5 bases; J trimming: 7 bases; junction bases outside the gene matches: 3. The CDR3 is made up of 13 amino acids. The germline V gene has CDR1 GTSNPN and CDR2 SVGIG (reference sequence). For the CDR3, the DNA is TGTGCCTGGGTTCTAGCGGGGGGGAATGAGCAGTTCTTC. Its protein product is CAWVLAGGNEQFF. The entire variable domain, with the rest obtained from reference TRBV30 and TRBJ2-1, is as follows: SQTIHQWPATLVQPVGSPLSLECTVEGTSNPNLYWYRQAAGRGLQLLFYSVGIGQISSEVPQNLSASRPQDRQFILSSKKLLLSDSGFYLCAWVLAGGNEQFFGPGTRLTVL.

J is TRBJ1-6 and V is TRBV5-6; D gene unclear. The V and J ends lost 3 bases and 8 bases respectively, with 12 bases between them. The CDR3 loop spans 14 amino acids. Germline-derived CDR1 and CDR2 are SGHDT and YYEEEE. The chain's CDR3 is CASSSAGIDSPLHF. The CDR3 bases are TGTGCCAGCAGCTCGGCAGGAATCGATTCACCCCTCCACTTT.

This clone was seen a single time. The V and J genes are TRBV25-1 and TRBJ2-2, with 8 bases matching TRBD1. Germline trimming cut 3 bases from V and 1 base from J; bases unmatched to any gene: 4. This CDR3 spans 16 amino acids. The germline gives CDR1 MGHDK, CDR2 SYGVNS. This CDR3 reads CASSDTGTGNTGELFF. The CDR3 DNA follows: TGTGCCAGCAGTGACACCGGGACAGGGAACACCGGGGAGCTGTTTTTT.

This clone was seen a handful of times. In DNA, the CDR3 is TGTGCCAGCAGTTGGACTAGCGGGGGGGCCCAAGAGACCCAGTACTTC. Translating it yields CASSWTSGGAQETQYF. J is TRBJ2-5 and V is TRBV6-5, with 15 positions matching TRBD2. CDR3 length equals 16 residues. J gave up 1 base and V 4 bases, and 1 base lay outside the gene matches. CDR1 is MNHEY and CDR2 is SVGAGI in the germline V gene.

CDR3 protein: CASSEGHSNEKLFF. The CDR3 DNA reads as TGTGCCAGCAGCGAGGGACATTCTAATGAAAAACTGTTTTTT. The chain joins TRBV9 to TRBJ1-4; maybe TRBD1 (6 bases). This CDR3 has 14 residues. V was trimmed by 3 bases and J by 3 bases, leaving 9 bases between them. CDR1 and CDR2 (germline): SGDLS, YYNGEE.

The rearrangement uses TRBV7-6 and TRBJ1-5; 9 bases map to TRBD1. The germline V gene has CDR1 SGHVS and CDR2 FNYEAQ. V was pared by 2 bases and J by 4 bases, with 3 bases of the junction left unmatched. The CDR3 is 15 amino acids. The CDR3 reads CASSLQDRGNQPQHF. CDR3 DNA sequence: TGTGCCAGCAGCTTACAGGACAGGGGAAATCAGCCCCAGCATTTT. The whole variable domain, filled in from reference TRBV7-6 and TRBJ1-5, reads GAGVSQSPRYKVTKRGQDVALRCDPISGHVSLYWYRQALGQGPEFLTYFNYEAQQDKSGLPNDRFSAERPEGSISTLTIQRTEQRDSAMYRCASSLQDRGNQPQHFGDGTRLSIL.

This chain connects TRBV2 to TRBJ2-7; the match to TRBD1 covers 9 bases. Trimming took 6 bases from V and 3 from J; bases not matched to a gene: 6. The CDR3 is 14 residues long. CDR1 and CDR2 (germline): SNHLY, FYNNEI. The CDR3 loop reads CASSSGTGNYEQYF. The CDR3 DNA is TGTGCCAGCAGCTCCGGGACAGGGAACTACGAGCAGTACTTC.

The chain is built from TRBV14 and TRBJ2-2; a weak D match, TRBD2 (6 bases). V was cut by 5 bases and J by 5 bases, with 12 bases left in between. The germline V gene has CDR1 SGHDN and CDR2 FVKESK. The CDR3 totals 14 residues. CDR3 residues: CASSIAGFTGELFF. The CDR3 DNA follows: TGTGCCAGCAGCATCGCGGGGTTTACCGGGGAGCTGTTTTTT.

This clone was recorded once. The chain couples TRBV2 to TRBJ1-3; D is possibly TRBD1 (6 bases). The CDR3 is made up of 15 amino acids. Germline lookup yields CDR1 SNHLY and CDR2 FYNNEI. V lost 1 base and J lost 4, with 11 bases in between. The CDR3 nucleotides read TGTGCCAGCAGTGAAGGCAGGGGAACCGGAAACACCATATATTTT. Protein sequence: CASSEGRGTGNTIYF.

This chain joins TRBV4-3 and TRBJ2-7, with D tentatively TRBD2 (5 bases). Germline V gene lookup returns CDR1 LGHNA and CDR2 YSLEER. V shed 4 bases and J shed 1 base, with 11 bases lying between them. This CDR3 comprises 14 residues. The CDR3: CASSPGPGSYEQYF. The CDR3 DNA reads TGCGCCAGCAGCCCCGGACCGGGATCCTACGAGCAGTACTTC.